Listed below are T cell receptor beta chains from one sample, sequenced in a study of blood T cell repertoires in COVID-19. Assay: immunoSEQ multiplex PCR; the TCRdb copy retains only in-frame clones and omits some. In the table there are under 300,000 clones, 70% to 90% of which are singletons. Sequences were obtained from PBMCs or T cells enriched from blood (not recorded which). The receptors shown here come from a woman aged 50 to 60 who had recovered from COVID-19. Both conserved end residues are part of each CDR3. D genes are given only for firm matches. Some rows mark clone size as missing; the rest say once, few, many or name a class of expanded clone.

V gene	J gene	clone size	D gene	CDR3 DNA	CDR3 protein
TRBV12-3/TRBV12-4	TRBJ1-1	few	.	TGTGCCAGCAGTTTGCAGGGTTACACTGAAGCTTTCTTT	CASSLQGYTEAFF
TRBV5-1	TRBJ1-6	.	TRBD1	TGCGCCAGCAGCCCCGGGACAGTTAATTCACCCCTCCACTTT	CASSPGTVNSPLHF
TRBV28	TRBJ2-3	once	TRBD2	TGTGCCACCCTCGGGACTAGCGAGTCCACAGATACGCAGTATTTT	CATLGTSESTDTQYF
TRBV7-2	TRBJ2-7	.	.	TGTGCCAGCAGCTCCGGCGGGGCCTCAGGGTACGAGCAGTACTTC	CASSSGGASGYEQYF
TRBV5-5	TRBJ2-7	.	.	TGTGCCAGCAGCTGGGCCGGGGTAACCTACGAGCAGTACTTC	CASSWAGVTYEQYF
TRBV28	TRBJ1-4	.	.	TGTGCCAGCAGTCTTGGGAGCTTTAATGAAAAACTGTTTTTT	CASSLGSFNEKLFF
TRBV11-2	TRBJ2-1	.	TRBD2	TGTGCCAGCAGCTTAGCGGGGGGCTACAATGAGCAGTTCTTC	CASSLAGGYNEQFF
TRBV7-8	TRBJ1-4	.	TRBD1	TGTGCCAGCAGCCGAGGGACAGTTAATGAAAAACTGTTTTTT	CASSRGTVNEKLFF
TRBV27	TRBJ1-6	.	.	TGTGCCAGCAGCTGGGACACAACTTCACCCCTCCACTTT	CASSWDTTSPLHF
TRBV12-3/TRBV12-4	TRBJ1-5	.	.	TGTGCCAGCAGTTTAGCTGGGCACCAGCCCCAGCATTTT	CASSLAGHQPQHF
TRBV5-6	TRBJ1-6	.	TRBD1	TGTGCCAGCAGCCCGGGACAGAAAAATTCACCCCTCCACTTT	CASSPGQKNSPLHF
TRBV7-9	TRBJ2-1	.	.	TGTGCCAGCAGCTTACCCCCCCAGGATGAGCAGTTCTTC	CASSLPPQDEQFF
TRBV10-3	TRBJ2-1	few	.	TGTGCCATCAGTGTAGAGTATGAGCAGTTCTTC	CAISVEYEQFF
TRBV4-1	TRBJ1-1	once	.	TGCGCCAGCAGCCCCTCGGACACTGAAGCTTTCTTT	CASSPSDTEAFF
TRBV28	TRBJ1-5	.	TRBD1	TGTGCCAGCAGTTACCCCCGGGACAGACGTTACTATAGCAATCAGCCCCAGCATTTT	CASSYPRDRRYYSNQPQHF
TRBV2	TRBJ2-7	.	.	TGTGCCAGCAGGTCCCCCCCTCGGTTCCAGGGTGGGGTTGAGCAGTACTTC	CASRSPPRFQGGVEQYF
TRBV15	TRBJ2-7	.	.	TGTGCCACCAGCAGGCAGGGTGAAAGCGAGCAGTACTTC	CATSRQGESEQYF
TRBV28	TRBJ2-7	once	.	TGTGCCAGCATTCCCCGGCCAGGGCTTAACGAGCAGTACTTC	CASIPRPGLNEQYF
TRBV19	TRBJ1-5	.	TRBD1	TGTGCCAGTAGTATCGGGACAGGGGATCAGCCCCAGCATTTT	CASSIGTGDQPQHF
TRBV28	TRBJ1-2	once	TRBD1	TGTGCCAGCAGCTCCGGGACAGGGAGATATGGCTACACCTTC	CASSSGTGRYGYTF
TRBV25-1	TRBJ1-1	.	.	TGTGCCAGCAGTGCGACAGGGAACACTGAAGCTTTCTTT	CASSATGNTEAFF
TRBV11-2	TRBJ1-6	.	.	TGTGCCAGCAGCCCAAGCGCGGGTTCACCCCTCCACTTT	CASSPSAGSPLHF
TRBV7-8	TRBJ2-7	.	TRBD2	TGTGCCAGCAGCTCAGCCCAGGGTTGGGCGGGAGCGGGCGAGCAGTACTTC	CASSSAQGWAGAGEQYF
TRBV3-1/TRBV3-2	TRBJ2-1	.	TRBD1	TGTGCCAGCAGCCCGTTCCGGGCTCAGGGGGCGTACAATGAGCAGTTCTTC	CASSPFRAQGAYNEQFF
TRBV10-2	TRBJ2-1	.	.	TGCGCCAGCAGTGACGGGGTGAGCGGAGTTGTCTACAATGAGCAGTTCTTC	CASSDGVSGVVYNEQFF
TRBV7-9	TRBJ2-5	.	.	TGTGCCAGCAGCGCAGAAGAGACCCAGTACTTC	CASSAEETQYF
TRBV6-2/TRBV6-3	TRBJ2-1	.	.	TGTGCCAGCAGTTACTTGGGTGCCAGGGGGAGGCTGAGCTCCTACAATGAGCAGTTCTTC	CASSYLGARGRLSSYNEQFF
TRBV7-9	TRBJ1-6	.	.	TGTGCCAGCAGCTGGGACTACCTAAGCTCCTATAATTCACCCCTCCACTTT	CASSWDYLSSYNSPLHF
TRBV6-6	TRBJ2-1	.	.	TGTGCCAGCAGTCAATTTGGGCAAAGTAGTGATGAGCAGTTCTTC	CASSQFGQSSDEQFF
TRBV10-1	TRBJ2-1	few	TRBD2	TGCGCCAGCAGTGGAGGAGCGGGAGGGTCCTACAATGAGCAGTTCTTC	CASSGGAGGSYNEQFF
TRBV5-1	TRBJ2-3	few	TRBD2	TGCGCCAGCAGTCAGGCAGCGGGAGGCTACACAGATACGCAGTATTTT	CASSQAAGGYTDTQYF
TRBV5-5	TRBJ2-3	.	.	TGTGCCAGCAGCCTGGCGGATACGCAGTATTTT	CASSLADTQYF
TRBV28	TRBJ1-5	.	.	TGTGCCAGCAGACCGGAGGATTCGCATCAGCCCCAGCATTTT	CASRPEDSHQPQHF
TRBV10-3	TRBJ2-1	.	.	TGTGCCATCAGTGAGTCGTTACAGCTTAATGAGCAGTTCTTC	CAISESLQLNEQFF
TRBV4-1	TRBJ1-5	.	TRBD1	TGCGCCAGCAGCCAACGGTTCCCCCTAAATACTCAGGGGGCGGGCAATCAGCCCCAGCATTTT	CASSQRFPLNTQGAGNQPQHF
TRBV6-5	TRBJ1-2	.	.	TGTGCCAGCAGTTACGACAGAACTAACTATGGCTACACCTTC	CASSYDRTNYGYTF
TRBV30	TRBJ1-6	once	.	TGTGCCTGGAGGACCCTCCGGCGGAATTCACCCCTCCACTTT	CAWRTLRRNSPLHF
TRBV19	TRBJ2-1	.	TRBD2	TGTGCCAGTAGTCGGGGACTAGCTGATGAGCAGTTCTTC	CASSRGLADEQFF
TRBV27	TRBJ2-1	once	TRBD1	TGTGCCAGCAGTTGGGGGGGACAGGGCGGCCACAATGAGCAGTTCTTC	CASSWGGQGGHNEQFF
TRBV5-6	TRBJ1-4	.	TRBD1	TGTGCCAGCAGCTTGGGGGCAGGGGGCGGAGAAAAACTGTTTTTT	CASSLGAGGGEKLFF
TRBV10-1	TRBJ2-1	.	TRBD2	TGCGCCAGCTCGGGACTAGGGGGGAATGAGCAGTTCTTC	CASSGLGGNEQFF
TRBV3-1/TRBV3-2	TRBJ2-1	.	.	TGTGCCAGCAGCCACTATGAGGGAGTGGCCTACAATGAGCAGTTCTTC	CASSHYEGVAYNEQFF
TRBV18	TRBJ2-3	.	.	TGTGCCAGCTCACCACGCCTAACGGACAACACAGATACGCAGTATTTT	CASSPRLTDNTDTQYF
TRBV19	TRBJ1-2	few	TRBD1	TGTGCCAGTAGTGACCGGGACAGGGGGCGAGGCTATGGCTACACCTTC	CASSDRDRGRGYGYTF
TRBV4-1	TRBJ2-7	.	.	TGCGCCAGCAGCCAATCGATTAGCGTGAGCTCCTACGAGCAGTACTTC	CASSQSISVSSYEQYF
TRBV29-1	TRBJ2-3	.	.	TGCAGCGTTAGCGTTAGCACAGATACGCAGTATTTT	CSVSVSTDTQYF
TRBV6-5	TRBJ1-3	.	.	TGTGCCACCTCTGGCATCGGAAACACCATATATTTT	CATSGIGNTIYF
TRBV27	TRBJ2-6	.	.	TGTGCCAGCAGTTTATACAGCTCTGGGGCCAACGTCCTGACTTTC	CASSLYSSGANVLTF
TRBV6-4	TRBJ2-3	.	TRBD2	TGTGCCAGCAGTGACTCGCTAGCGGGCACAGATACGCAGTATTTT	CASSDSLAGTDTQYF
TRBV5-4	TRBJ1-2	.	.	TGTGCCAGCAGCCCCGGACAGAGCAACTATGACTACACCTTC	CASSPGQSNYDYTF
TRBV6-6	TRBJ1-5	.	TRBD1	TGTGCCAGCTTAGTAGGGGGCGCCGGTCAGCCCCAGCATTTT	CASLVGGAGQPQHF
TRBV4-2	TRBJ2-3	.	TRBD2	TGTGCCAGCAGCCAAGCGGCTAGCGGGTTCACAGATACGCAGTATTTT	CASSQAASGFTDTQYF
TRBV5-8	TRBJ1-1	many	TRBD1	TGTGCCAGCAGTCTCAGGGGGCTCGGGACTGAAGCTTTCTTT	CASSLRGLGTEAFF
TRBV25-1	TRBJ1-4	.	.	TGTGCCAGCAGTGAAATCAGCGGGGAAGAAAAACTGTTTTTT	CASSEISGEEKLFF
TRBV7-8	TRBJ2-1	.	TRBD2	TGTGCCAGCAGGGCGCTTAGCGGGGGCTACAATGAGCAGTTCTTC	CASRALSGGYNEQFF
TRBV6-1	TRBJ1-1	.	.	TGTGCCAGCAGGGAAGGGAGGTTGGAAGCTTTCTTT	CASREGRLEAFF
TRBV7-3	TRBJ2-1	once	TRBD1	TGTGCCAGCAGCTTAACGTTAGGGACAGGGGGCAATGAGCAGTTCTTC	CASSLTLGTGGNEQFF
TRBV27	TRBJ2-3	.	TRBD2	TGTGCCAGCAGTTTATCTCCGCTACCTAGCGGGAACACAGATACGCAGTATTTT	CASSLSPLPSGNTDTQYF
TRBV25-1	TRBJ1-4	.	.	TGTGCCAGCAGTGAATACCGCTCGTCCGGGGGAACTAATGAAAAACTGTTTTTT	CASSEYRSSGGTNEKLFF